Listed here is a single T cell receptor (beta chain). No antigen is known for it. The data derive from a study of post-analysis software for immune sequencing data. Points from the study as a whole: Compared with controls, patients had more of about 5 TRBV segments, including TRBV5-6, TRBV5-1 and TRBV20-1.

Included in the TCR beta cDNA libraries were unique molecular identifiers. Using its own MiXCR run on the PCR reads, TCRdb lists one record per CDR3 protein. Of about 460,000 distinct CDR3 sequences listed, 45% are singletons. Deletions cut 7 bases from V and 1 base from J, with 7 bases between. Germline V CDR1 and CDR2: SGDLS, YYNGEE. The CDR3 is 12 residues long. Specimen: blood. This TCR came from a girl aged 10 to 17 with multiple sclerosis. The rearrangement links TRBV9 to TRBJ2-3; no clear D. CDR3: CASGSRTDTQYF. CDR3 in DNA: TGTGCCAGCGGCTCGCGCACAGATACGCAGTATTTT.